The 6 T cell receptor beta chains below were found in one sample sequenced in a study of OX40 agonist ivuxolimab in advanced cancers. Generated by immunoSEQ multiplex PCR, the TCRdb table keeps only in-frame clones and is missing some. Found here are some 100,000 clones, approximately 86% of them singletons; the top ten hold around 0.82%. The starting material was CD4+ or CD8+ T cells sorted from blood, obtained in a trial of the OX40 agonist ivuxolimab. These receptors all stem from an adult with an advanced solid tumor such as melanoma, head and neck, liver or kidney cancer.

V and J are TRBV27 and TRBJ2-2; D is ambiguous. The ends were cut back, 2 bases at V and 7 bases at J, with 5 bases in the middle. The CDR3 extends over 12 amino acids. Germline CDR1 reads MNHEY; CDR2 reads SMNVEV (reference sequence). CDR3 bases: TGTGCCAGCAGTTTAAATGGCGGGGAGCTGTTTTTT. The encoded protein is CASSLNGGELFF.

The rearrangement links TRBV19 to TRBJ2-1; TRBD1 is a possible D gene (6 bases). CDR3 length: 15 residues. V gave up 4 bases and J gave up 5 bases, with 15 bases separating them. Germline loops: CDR1 LNHDA, CDR2 SQIVND (reference sequence). For the CDR3, the DNA is TGTGCCAGTAGTAGCAGGGGTGCCGGAGACAATGAGCAGTTCTTC. It yields the protein CASSSRGAGDNEQFF.

The V and J genes are TRBV29-1 and TRBJ2-7; the match to TRBD2 covers 12 bases. The CDR3 is 13 residues long. Looked up from germline, CDR1 is SQVTM and CDR2 is ANQGSEA. J gave up 2 bases and V 5 bases, and 1 base lay outside the gene matches. The CDR3 sequence is CSVRTSGAYEQYF. CDR3 nucleotides: TGCAGCGTTCGGACTAGCGGGGCCTACGAGCAGTACTTC.

The chain joins TRBV27 to TRBJ1-2; D not resolved. The CDR3 runs to 15 residues. Between the trimmed V and J ends, which lost 0 bases and 0 bases, there was a span of 8 bases. Germline V gives CDR1 MNHEY, CDR2 SMNVEV (reference sequence). CDR3 region: CASSLSIGPNYGYTF. CDR3 nucleotides: TGTGCCAGCAGTTTATCGATAGGTCCTAACTATGGCTACACCTTC.

This clone was observed a single time. The chain couples TRBV18 to TRBJ1-4, with D possibly TRBD1 on 6 matching bases. The CDR3 has 15 amino acids. Trimming removed 1 base from V and 3 bases from J, with 9 bases in between. CDR1 and CDR2 from the germline V gene are KGHSH and LQKENI. The CDR3 spells CASSPQGGSNEKLFF. DNA of the CDR3: TGTGCCAGCTCACCACAGGGGGGATCTAATGAAAAACTGTTTTTT.

The table lists this clone with a few counts. The chain is built from TRBV19 and TRBJ2-1; D remains ambiguous. The V gene lost 5 bases and the J gene lost 6 bases, with 14 bases spanning the gap. The germline V gene has CDR1 LNHDA and CDR2 SQIVND (reference sequence). CDR3 length equals 14 residues. The chain's CDR3 is CASSSAISGNEQFF. In DNA, the CDR3 is TGTGCCAGTAGTTCGGCCATTAGTGGCAATGAGCAGTTCTTC.